This record concerns one TCR beta chain sequence. The sample is drawn from a study of blood T cell repertoires in COVID-19. Study background: Acute and convalescent COVID-19 specimens originated in the United States, Italy and Spain. PBMCs, B-cell-depleted T cells, or T cells were the source of the cDNA or gDNA that made up the material.

Germline-derived CDR1 and CDR2 are MNHNY and SVGAGI (reference sequence). V was pared by 3 bases and J by 6 bases, with 9 bases between. This CDR3 has 14 amino acids. Authors' data handling: Reference gene primer amplification yielded estimated nucleated cell counts. TCRdb's table, derived via immunoSEQ multiplex PCR, lists solely in-frame clones and lacks some. V and J calls and clone size are given by that table; D and trimming were obtained from the DNA. The repertoire holds 200,000 to 250,000 clones, with 75% to 85% as singletons. The rearrangement links TRBV6-6 to TRBJ1-6; no clear D. The receptor's source is an older woman with COVID-19, enrolled during active disease. Sequenced: peripheral blood. The CDR3 DNA is TGTGCCAGCAGTTATTCGGACTCTAATTCACCCCTCCACTTT. Amino acids: CASSYSDSNSPLHF.